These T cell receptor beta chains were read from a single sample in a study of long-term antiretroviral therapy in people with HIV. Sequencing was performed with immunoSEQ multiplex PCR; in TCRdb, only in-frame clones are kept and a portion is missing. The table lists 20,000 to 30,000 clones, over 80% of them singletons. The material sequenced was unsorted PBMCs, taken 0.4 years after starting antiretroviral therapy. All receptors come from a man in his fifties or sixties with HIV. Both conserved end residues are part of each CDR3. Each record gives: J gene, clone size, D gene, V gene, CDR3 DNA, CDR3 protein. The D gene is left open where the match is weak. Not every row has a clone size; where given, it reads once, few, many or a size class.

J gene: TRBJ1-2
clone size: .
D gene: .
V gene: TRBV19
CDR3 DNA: TGTGCCAGTAGTACTGCAGGGCTCTATGGCTACACCTTC
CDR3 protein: CASSTAGLYGYTF

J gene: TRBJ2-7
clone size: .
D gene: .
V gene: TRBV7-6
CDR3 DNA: TGTGCCAGCAGCTTAGCCAGGACCTACGAGCAGTACTTC
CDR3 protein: CASSLARTYEQYF

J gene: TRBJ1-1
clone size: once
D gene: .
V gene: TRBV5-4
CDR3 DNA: TGTGCCAGCAGCTTGGACAGGAGGAACACTGAAGCTTTCTTT
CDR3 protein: CASSLDRRNTEAFF

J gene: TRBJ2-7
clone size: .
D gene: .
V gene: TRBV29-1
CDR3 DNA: TGCAGCGGGTCAGTCAGCACCTACGAGCAGTACTTC
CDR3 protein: CSGSVSTYEQYF

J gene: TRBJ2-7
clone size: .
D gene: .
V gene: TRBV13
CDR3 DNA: TGTGCCAGCAGCCCTGGGACATCAGCATACGAGCAGTACTTC
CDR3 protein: CASSPGTSAYEQYF

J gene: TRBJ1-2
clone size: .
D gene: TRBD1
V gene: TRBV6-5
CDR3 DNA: TGTGCCAGCAGTTATCCAATGGGACAGGGGAACTATGGCTACACCTTC
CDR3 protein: CASSYPMGQGNYGYTF

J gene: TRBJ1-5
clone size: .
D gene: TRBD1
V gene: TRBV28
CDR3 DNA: TGTGCCAGCAGTTTAGAACAGGGGGATCAGCCCCAGCATTTT
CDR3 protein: CASSLEQGDQPQHF

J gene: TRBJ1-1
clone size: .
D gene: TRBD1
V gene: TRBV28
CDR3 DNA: TGTGCCAGCAGGGCCCAGGGGGGAAGCACTGAAGCTTTCTTT
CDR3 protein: CASRAQGGSTEAFF

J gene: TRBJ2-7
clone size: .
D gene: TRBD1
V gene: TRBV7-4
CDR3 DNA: TGTGCCAGCAGCCCCGGACAGGGGCCCTCCTCCTACGAGCAGTACTTC
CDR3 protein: CASSPGQGPSSYEQYF

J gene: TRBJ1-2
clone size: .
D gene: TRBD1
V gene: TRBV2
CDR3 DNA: TGTGCCAGCAGTCCTAACAGCAGGGGGGCCAACTATGGCTACACCTTC
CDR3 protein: CASSPNSRGANYGYTF

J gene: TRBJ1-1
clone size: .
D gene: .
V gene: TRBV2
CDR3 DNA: TGTGCCAGCAACCCCGCGGTCATGAACACTGAAGCTTTCTTT
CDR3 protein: CASNPAVMNTEAFF

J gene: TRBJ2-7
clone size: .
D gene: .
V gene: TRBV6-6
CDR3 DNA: TGTGCCAGCAGTTACTCGAGGCAGGCGCCCGCCGAGCAGTACTTC
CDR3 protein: CASSYSRQAPAEQYF

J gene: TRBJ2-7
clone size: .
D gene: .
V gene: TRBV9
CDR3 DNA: TGTGCCAGCAGCGTAGAAGGGGGGAGCTCCTACGAGCAGTACTTC
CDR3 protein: CASSVEGGSSYEQYF

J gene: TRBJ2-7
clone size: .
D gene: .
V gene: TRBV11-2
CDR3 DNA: TGTGCCAGCAGCTTAGGACCCCCCTACGAGCAGTACTTC
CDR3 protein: CASSLGPPYEQYF

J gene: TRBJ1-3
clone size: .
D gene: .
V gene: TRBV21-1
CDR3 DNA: TGTGCCAGCAGCAAAGTCTCAAGGACATCGAGCTCTGGAAACACCATATATTTT
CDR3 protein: CASSKVSRTSSSGNTIYF

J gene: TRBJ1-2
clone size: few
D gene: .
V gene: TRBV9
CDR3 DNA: TGTGCCAGCAGCGAGAGGGGCTATGGCTACACCTTC
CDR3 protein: CASSERGYGYTF

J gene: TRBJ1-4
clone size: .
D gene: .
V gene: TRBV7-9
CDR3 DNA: TGTGCCAGCAGCCCAACTTTAACTAATGAAAAACTGTTTTTT
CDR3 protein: CASSPTLTNEKLFF

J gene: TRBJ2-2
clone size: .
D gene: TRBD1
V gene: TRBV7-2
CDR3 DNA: TGTGCCAGCAGCTCCATGAGAGGACAGGCGGGCACCGGGGAGCTGTTTTTT
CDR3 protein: CASSSMRGQAGTGELFF

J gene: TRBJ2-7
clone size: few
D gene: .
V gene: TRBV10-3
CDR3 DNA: TGTGCCATCAGTGATTTAGACTCGCCTGGGGGCTACGAGCAGTACTTC
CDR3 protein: CAISDLDSPGGYEQYF

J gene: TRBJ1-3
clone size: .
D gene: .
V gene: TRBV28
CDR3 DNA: TGTGCCAGCAGTTTACCCAACAGGCTCTCTGGAAACACCATATATTTT
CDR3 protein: CASSLPNRLSGNTIYF

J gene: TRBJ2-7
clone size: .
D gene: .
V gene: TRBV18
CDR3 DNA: TGTGCCAGCTCATCATTCCCCCCTCATGTTAGGGATGAATTTTACGAGCAGTACTTC
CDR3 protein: CASSSFPPHVRDEFYEQYF

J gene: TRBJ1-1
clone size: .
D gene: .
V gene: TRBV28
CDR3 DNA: TGTGCCAGCAGTTTTCTGAACACTGAAGCTTTCTTT
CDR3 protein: CASSFLNTEAFF

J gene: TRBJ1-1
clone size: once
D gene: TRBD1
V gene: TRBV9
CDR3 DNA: TGTGCCAGCAGCGCCTCACAGGGGACGGCGAGAGCTTTCTTT
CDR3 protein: CASSASQGTARAFF

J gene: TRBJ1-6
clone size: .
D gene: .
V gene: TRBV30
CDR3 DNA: TGTGCCTGGAGTGTACCCGGGTGGAGAAATTCACCCCTCCACTTT
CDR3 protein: CAWSVPGWRNSPLHF

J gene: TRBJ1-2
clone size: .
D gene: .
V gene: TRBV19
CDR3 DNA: TGTGCCAGTAGTAGTGATGGGGGGGCCCCCCCTAAGGAGCGCTACACCTTC
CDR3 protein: CASSSDGGAPPKERYTF

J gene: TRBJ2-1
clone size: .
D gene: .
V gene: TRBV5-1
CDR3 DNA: TGCGCCAGCAGCTTTAGCTATGAGCAGTTCTTC
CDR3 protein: CASSFSYEQFF

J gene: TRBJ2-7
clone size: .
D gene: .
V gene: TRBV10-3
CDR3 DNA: TGTGCCATCAGTGAGTCGGGACGATCCCTTTACGGCGAGCAGTACTTC
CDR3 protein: CAISESGRSLYGEQYF

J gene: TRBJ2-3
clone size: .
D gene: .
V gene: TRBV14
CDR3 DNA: TGTGCCAGCAGCGAAGGCTCTAGCACAGATACGCAGTATTTT
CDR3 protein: CASSEGSSTDTQYF

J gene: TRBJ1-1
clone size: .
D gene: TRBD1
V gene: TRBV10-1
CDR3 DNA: TGCGCCAGCAGTGTAGTGGACAGGGGGGGGACGGATAACACTGAAGCTTTCTTT
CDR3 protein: CASSVVDRGGTDNTEAFF

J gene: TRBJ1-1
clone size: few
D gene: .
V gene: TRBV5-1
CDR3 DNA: TGCGCCAGCAGCGGAAAGGGGGGGACCACTGAAGCTTTCTTT
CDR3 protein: CASSGKGGTTEAFF

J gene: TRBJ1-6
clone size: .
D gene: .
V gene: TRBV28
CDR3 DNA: TGTGCCAGCAGTAGTGGGAATTCACCCCTCCACTTT
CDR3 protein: CASSSGNSPLHF

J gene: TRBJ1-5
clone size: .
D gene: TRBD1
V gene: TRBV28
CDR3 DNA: TGTGCCAGCAGTTTGTTGGGGACAGTCAATCAGCCCCAGCATTTT
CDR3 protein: CASSLLGTVNQPQHF

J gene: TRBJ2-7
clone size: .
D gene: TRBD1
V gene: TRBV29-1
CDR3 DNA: TGCAGCGTTGAGGACAGGGGGACATACGAGCAGTACTTC
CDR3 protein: CSVEDRGTYEQYF

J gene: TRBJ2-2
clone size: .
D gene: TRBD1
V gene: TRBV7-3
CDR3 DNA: TGTGCCAGCAGCTTAGGGACAGTAACCGGGGAGCTGTTTTTT
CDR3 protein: CASSLGTVTGELFF

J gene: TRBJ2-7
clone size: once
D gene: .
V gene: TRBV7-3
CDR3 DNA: TGTGCCAGCAGCTTAACCAGCAGGGACGAGCAGTACTTC
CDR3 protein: CASSLTSRDEQYF